This T cell receptor beta chain was identified during a study of cytomegalovirus exposure and HLA in healthy donors (dated by TCRdb to the late 2010s). Concerning the study at large: An earlier analysis of a few hundred of the donors reported around 280 Gb of sequence data and about 120 million unique TCR beta sequences obtained from approximately 180 million T cells. About 330 gigabases of sequencing data and around 85 million unique TCR sequences made up an early release that covered 500 to 700 HLA-typed donors. Among the roughly 400 genotyped donors, around 81% belonged to the genetic ancestry cluster associated with self-reported Caucasian donors. The aim of the study was to test whether cataloging public T cell receptors could identify signatures of past pathogen exposure. Using immunosequencing, the study profiled T cell repertoires from 500 to 800 subjects and related those repertoires to cytomegalovirus serostatus. In addition to the first cohort of roughly 700 subjects, a separate validation cohort of around 110 different subjects was used. To predict cytomegalovirus infection status, the study combined high-throughput TCR immunosequencing, statistical association of individual TCRs with disease status, and machine learning. A later analysis re-analyzed previously published TCR beta repertoires from about 730 donors and added high-resolution HLA genotyping to study TCR occurrence patterns. Rather than drawing on any new phenotypic data, the later analysis identified candidate immune exposures from TCR beta sequences and the way those sequences occurred across donors. To decide whether each TCR beta V gene segment behaved as functional or pseudogenic, an earlier analysis of fewer than 750 of the donors relied on high-throughput TCR beta sequencing. Donor age, sex, ethnicity and CMV serostatus were compiled together with the repertoire data. Genome-wide SNP genotypes for about 60% of the roughly 670 donors were used in a later genetic analysis, which treated that subset as a discovery cohort. Every discovery cohort repertoire had been produced on one sequencing platform. Both class I and class II loci were covered by HLA typing, at four-digit resolution. The number of donors typed differed by locus, with 629-630 for A, B, C, DRB1 and DQB1, roughly 520 for DQA1, nearly 610 for DPA1, and about 450 for DPB1. A handful of DR-DQ haplotypes were handled as single units for association and clustering because linkage in the cohort was strong. Among about 410 genotyped donors of the cohort, an average of approximately 200,000 unique TCR beta nucleotide sequences was sequenced per donor, of which 15% to 20% were non-productive.

Points on this clone: Its antigen has not been determined. Nothing much larger sits one base from this clone, and base qualities are not available.

The library was prepared using the immunoSEQ multiplex PCR assay. For the multiplex PCR, a mixture combining 60 forward primers for TCR Vbeta segments and 13 reverse primers for TCR Jbeta segments was used. Amplification of the CDR3 region of rearranged TCR beta genes was performed with a multiplex PCR assay on genomic DNA. The Illumina HiSeq System was used to sequence the amplified TCR beta libraries as 87-base-pair reads. As for how the authors treated the data: A later analysis tallied 80 million to 95 million unique TCR beta chains across the 666 repertoires, and roughly 11 million of those chains were shared by two or more donors. Raw reads were error-corrected and collapsed into unique sequences with a nearest-neighbor algorithm that merged closely related sequences to remove PCR and sequencing errors. CDR3 sequences were aligned to IMGT reference sequences to assign V, D and J gene segments. For a sequence to be retained, a match of at least six nucleotides was required to both a V gene segment and a J gene segment. Rearrangements were classified as productive when the CDR3 lacked stop codons and remained in frame with V and J, and all other rearrangements were classified as non-productive. CDR3 was defined by IMGT convention, running from the second conserved V-encoded cysteine to the conserved J-encoded phenylalanine. In an earlier analysis of around 540 of the donors, sequences lacking an unambiguous match to a single V gene segment were excluded. In an earlier analysis of more than 500 of the donors, a V segment was called functional when productive rearrangements were above 56.7%, and segregating when the standard deviation between donors exceeded 5%. A statistical classification framework was built to diagnose cytomegalovirus status from the catalog of TCR beta chain sequences. V and J gene assignment, in a later analysis, came from comparing TCR nucleotide sequences with IMGT/GENE-DB human TR gene sequences. A later analysis assigned CDR3 sequences and most-parsimonious VDJ recombination scenarios with the TCRdist pipeline. A later analysis defined each TCR beta chain by its CDR3 amino acid sequence plus V-gene family, and excluded reads lacking a unique V-gene family. To address suspected cross-contamination and a sequencing artifact, a later analysis removed some 620 highly shared, low-generation-probability nucleotide sequences. In a later analysis, a clonal expansion index for each public chain was calculated from normalized within-repertoire ranks of inferred template counts. In a later analysis, generation probabilities were computed using a VDJ recombination model fitted to out-of-frame rearrangements, and the results were checked against IGoR. Hypergeometric tests were used in a later analysis to score TCR-TCR, TCR-HLA and TCR-CMV co-occurrence, with a repertoire-size bias correction applied to the TCR pairs. In a later analysis, false discovery rates were estimated by permuting HLA or CMV assignments 20 times. In a later analysis, co-occurring TCRs were grouped with DBSCAN, and TCRdist sequence similarity was added when clustering was performed within HLA-allele-positive subsets. Repertoires with fewer than 30,000 or more than 120,000 public chains were left out of co-occurrence clustering, as were about five repertoires with anomalous nucleotide sharing. As stored in TCRdb, this immuneACCESS dataset retains in-frame rearrangements with V and J assigned. A fraction of the clones does not appear; measured against another copy, unresolved V genes explain less than half of the discrepancy, and the remainder lacks a known reason. That table supplies the V and J calls and clone size; D and trimming were determined from the DNA. This sample holds under 150,000 clones; more than 80% were observed only once. The top ten constitute roughly 6.7% of the sample.

The cohort was made up of roughly 670 healthy bone marrow donors. At the time of sampling, all cohort members were nominally healthy, though unrecorded immune exposures were likely present. The donor tested CMV seropositive and was one of the 289 seropositive cohort members. A peripheral blood sample was provided by each donor, and peripheral blood mononuclear cells were used for TCR beta sequencing. Genomic DNA extraction from the blood cell samples was performed with the Qiagen DNeasy Blood Extraction Kit. Taken from the germline V gene, the CDR1 and CDR2 loops are SGHAT and FQNNGV. Its CDR3 holds 13 amino acids, cysteine through phenylalanine. Only the CDR3 DNA stays, 39 bases, in frame from base 1. A distance of 18 bases separates the germline ends of V and J, which lose 8 bases and 10 bases respectively. Summary of the overall study and its limitations: When HLA alleles, especially DR and DQ, strongly co-occurred, attributing TCR associations to individual alleles was difficult. A group of highly shared sequence variants was considered likely to be a technical artifact of the sequencing pipeline. In this cohort, only TCR beta chains were sequenced, and detectable features were limited by the absence of alpha or paired-chain data. HLA typing was unavailable for some donors at each locus, so association tests used only the typed subset. Most CMV-associated TCR beta chains appeared to be HLA-restricted in a later analysis, and the HLA associations seemed to be driven largely by CMV exposure. The presence/absence analyses assumed that sequencing depth was roughly uniform across donors, and that assumption may not be true. According to a later genetic analysis, donors in an Asian-associated ancestry cluster had fewer N-insertions in productive TCRs than the approximately 700-donor mean. An earlier analysis of approximately 600 of the donors showed that most TCR beta V segments appeared in productive rearrangements either about 90% or about 30% of the time, which broadly matched IMGT annotations. Cytomegalovirus status was reported to be diagnosed by the classifier with high specificity and sensitivity in both the original and validation cohorts. While some public TCRs were present in many individuals, most TCR sequences turned up only very rarely across donors. A later genetic analysis associated a missense DCLRE1C variant with V-gene and J-gene trimming of TCR beta chains, and an independent cohort replicated the association. Correlated functional status among segregating V segments might reflect linkage disequilibrium, but an unknown experimental factor could not be ruled out. In a later analysis, over 15,000 TCR beta sequences were associated with specific HLA alleles at a false discovery rate of 0.05. A further reported finding was that TCR beta sequences accurately predicted the HLA-A and HLA-B alleles for most subjects in the first cohort. The earlier analysis of 587 of the donors excluded around 17 rarely observed V segments, including chromosome 9 orphons, because counts were too low. In vitro tests confirmed that a few of the cytomegalovirus-associated TCR beta chains recognize cytomegalovirus antigens. In a later analysis, HLA-associated TCR beta chains were found to be more clonally expanded and to have lower generation probabilities than equally common non-associated chains. According to the authors, the approach could potentially be generalized to other disease states and immunological phenotypes. Immune exposure information for the cohort was limited to CMV serostatus. The study gave a list of about 150 TCR beta chains associated with cytomegalovirus. Some IMGT-functional V segments, including TRBV6-2 and TRBV6-3, could not be told apart with the 87-base-pair reads, so those segments were excluded. Several of the top co-occurrence clusters appeared to be linked to parvovirus B19, influenza, CMV and Epstein-Barr virus, according to a later analysis. A later analysis found that TCR association rates varied across HLA loci, with DRB1 alleles showing the most associated TCRs and HLA-C alleles the fewest.

This sequence uses TRBV11-2 and TRBJ2-1, with TRBD1 perhaps the D gene, on 5 matching bases. This clonotype originated in a woman between 25 and 40 years old in good health and CMV-seropositive. Input material: PBMCs. The CDR3 protein is CASSSTGVGEQFF. The bases read TGTGCCAGCTCCTCAACAGGAGTAGGCGAGCAGTTCTTC.